One and the same sample provided the 26 T cell receptor beta chains below, sequenced in a study of T-cell reconstitution after alpha-beta-depleted transplantation in children. This sample's TCRbeta library carried unique molecular identifier barcodes. MiXCR, applied by TCRdb to the PCR reads, yields one record per CDR3 protein. Of 700,000 to 850,000 distinct CDR3 sequences in the sample, about 16% were seen once. This specimen consisted of PBMCs, mostly from graft donor cells, obtained 360 days after TCRalphabeta/CD19-depleted stem cell transplant. The source of these receptors is a male patient younger than 18 who had a stem cell transplant for acute lymphoblastic leukemia, so the T cells may come from the graft donor.

This clonotype was seen only a few times. V gene TRBV10-2 combines with J gene TRBJ2-7; TRBD1 aligns across 7 bases. Germline assignment: CDR1 WSHSY and CDR2 SAAADI. V shed 4 bases, J shed 0 bases, and the junction held 6 bases outside the gene matches. There are 15 residues in the CDR3. Here the CDR3 DNA reads TGCGCCAGCAGTGGCACGAGGGACAGCTCCTACGAGCAGTACTTC. It encodes CASSGTRDSSYEQYF.

This chain connects TRBV11-2 to TRBJ2-3; D is perhaps TRBD2 (5 bases). Per germline, CDR1 SGHAT and CDR2 FQNNGV. V was clipped by 7 bases and J by 7 bases, with 21 bases between them. This CDR3 contains 15 residues. The DNA of the CDR3 is TGTGCCAGCAAACCCAGGAGGCCACACCCTTATACGCAGTATTTT. It is translated as CASKPRRPHPYTQYF.

J is TRBJ2-3 and V is TRBV3-1; D unclear. Germline V CDR1 and CDR2: LGHDT, YNNKEL (reference sequence). The V gene lost 3 bases and the J gene lost 11 bases, with 9 bases spanning the gap. The CDR3 is made up of 11 amino acids. The chain's CDR3 is CASSHLEMQYF. The DNA of the CDR3 is TGTGCCAGCAGCCACCTGGAAATGCAGTATTTT.

This clonotype was counted many times. The V gene is TRBV29-1, the J gene TRBJ2-1, with no clear D. Germline assignment: CDR1 SQVTM and CDR2 ANQGSEA. The CDR3 contains 10 residues. The V gene lost 7 bases and the J gene lost 4 bases, with 5 bases spanning the gap. This CDR3 reads CSGVYNEQFF. DNA of the CDR3: TGCAGCGGGGTATACAATGAGCAGTTCTTC.

This sequence joins TRBV5-1 and TRBJ2-2; no reliable D call. The CDR3 loop spans 17 amino acids. Germline V gene data show CDR1 as SGHRS and CDR2 as YFSETQ. V lost 0 bases and J lost 4, with 16 bases in between. The CDR3 is CASSLVVGYPFTGELFF. DNA for the CDR3: TGCGCCAGCAGCTTGGTCGTTGGTTACCCATTCACCGGGGAGCTGTTTTTT. The whole variable domain, remainder taken from reference TRBV5-1 and TRBJ2-2, is KAGVTQTPRYLIKTRGQQVTLSCSPISGHRSVSWYQQTPGQGLQFLFEYFSETQRNKGNFPGRFSGRQFSNSRSEMNVSTLELGDSALYLCASSLVVGYPFTGELFFGEGSRLTVL.

This clonotype was found a few times. The chain combines TRBV2 with TRBJ2-7, with TRBD2 matching 11 bases. The CDR3 loop spans 19 amino acids. Germline V gene lookup returns CDR1 SNHLY and CDR2 FYNNEI. The V segment lost 0 bases and the J segment 3 bases; nucleotides outside the gene matches: 13. The CDR3 sequence: CASSEALTTSGDRDYEQYF. CDR3 nucleotides: TGTGCCAGCAGTGAAGCGCTTACGACTAGCGGGGATCGGGACTACGAGCAGTACTTC.

DNA for the CDR3: TGCAGTGCTAGAGTTGTAGGGGTGTCTGAGCAGTTCTTC. This sequence encodes CSARVVGVSEQFF. The chain is built from TRBV20-1 and TRBJ2-1, with D perhaps TRBD1 (5 bases). Germline CDR1 DFQATT, CDR2 SNEGSKA (reference sequence). The ends were cut back, 1 base at V and 9 bases at J, with 13 bases in the middle. The CDR3 spans 13 residues.

This clonotype was detected many times. The rearrangement links TRBV12-3 or TRBV12-4 to TRBJ2-2; D remains ambiguous. The CDR3 consists of 14 residues. Trimming stripped 8 bases from V and 1 base from J, with 11 bases between. The CDR3 protein is CASRELGNTGELFF. DNA of the CDR3: TGTGCCAGCCGCGAGCTGGGGAACACCGGGGAGCTGTTTTTT.

This sequence joins TRBV2 and TRBJ2-3; 10 positions match TRBD2. CDR1 and CDR2 (germline): SNHLY, FYNNEI. With V trimmed by 9 bases and J by 4 bases, 10 bases remained unmatched. The CDR3 runs 15 residues. CDR3 in DNA: TGTGCCAGGACTCTAGCGGGAGCTTTTTCAGATACGCAGTATTTT. This translates into CARTLAGAFSDTQYF.

This chain connects TRBV10-3 to TRBJ2-3, with 7 bases that match TRBD2. Germline V gene sequence: CDR1 ENHRY, CDR2 SYGVKD. The trim removed 2 bases at V and 5 bases at J, leaving 10 bases unmatched. This CDR3 has 16 amino acids. DNA of the CDR3: TGTGCCATCAGTGAGCAAGCGGGAATAGTTGTAGATACGCAGTATTTT. Its protein is CAISEQAGIVVDTQYF.

This chain connects TRBV10-3 to TRBJ1-3; 7 bases agree with TRBD1. J was trimmed by 2 bases and V by 10 bases; bases with no gene match: 5. This CDR3 is 13 amino acids long. The germline CDR1 and CDR2 sequences are ENHRY and SYGVKD. The CDR3 loop reads CATMTGPGNTIYF. CDR3 nucleotides: TGTGCCACGATGACAGGGCCTGGAAACACCATATATTTT.

This clonotype was counted a few times. The rearrangement joins TRBV12-3 or TRBV12-4 to TRBJ2-2, with 10 bases matching TRBD1. J lost 1 base, V lost 5 bases, and 7 bases had no gene match. This CDR3 spans 17 amino acids. The chain's CDR3 is CASSPLRTGGNTGELFF. CDR3 nucleotide sequence: TGTGCCAGCAGTCCCCTGAGGACAGGGGGGAACACCGGGGAGCTGTTTTTT.

This clonotype was picked up a small number of times. This rearrangement joins TRBV20-1 to TRBJ2-3; the match to TRBD2 covers 8 bases. Germline V gives CDR1 DFQATT, CDR2 SNEGSKA (reference sequence). J gave up 3 bases and V 1 base, and 0 bases lay outside the gene matches. The CDR3 sequence is 13 residues long. The CDR3 here is CSARAGGTDTQYF. CDR3 DNA sequence: TGCAGTGCTAGAGCGGGAGGGACAGATACGCAGTATTTT.

This clonotype showed up many times. CDR3 sequence: CASSPQYEQYF. CDR3 in DNA: TGTGCCAGCAGCCCCCAGTACGAGCAGTACTTC. The genes are TRBV2 and TRBJ2-7; D gene unclear. Between the trimmed V and J ends, which lost 6 bases and 4 bases, there was a span of 7 bases. The CDR3 contains 11 residues. CDR1 and CDR2 from the germline V gene are SNHLY and FYNNEI.

This clonotype was seen many times. This chain connects TRBV5-1 to TRBJ2-1; D perhaps matches TRBD2 (6 bases). The germline gives CDR1 SGHRS, CDR2 YFSETQ. V shed 9 bases and J shed 8 bases, with 24 bases lying between them. This CDR3 spans 15 amino acids. CDR3 bases: TGCGCCACCTCATCTCTCGGACGGAGGGGAGATGAGCAGTTCTTC. It specifies CATSSLGRRGDEQFF.

This clonotype was detected a few times. This sequence joins TRBV16 and TRBJ1-1; D is perhaps TRBD1 (5 bases). This CDR3 has 16 amino acids. Germline lookup yields CDR1 KGHSY and CDR2 FQNENV. V was clipped by 1 base and J by 1 base, with 13 bases between them. DNA of the CDR3: TGTGCCAGCAGCCAATTAGCAGGGCCGGCGAACACTGAAGCTTTCTTT. This translates into CASSQLAGPANTEAFF.

V usage is TRBV5-1 and J usage is TRBJ2-7, with 10 bases lining up with TRBD1. The CDR3 runs 18 residues. Germline values: CDR1 SGHRS, CDR2 YFSETQ. The ends lost 1 base at V and 0 bases at J; junction bases unmatched: 10. The chain's CDR3 is CASSLHLRQGAFSYEQYF. The CDR3 bases are TGCGCCAGCAGCTTGCATCTACGACAGGGGGCATTCTCCTACGAGCAGTACTTC. Full variable domain (missing parts from reference TRBV5-1 and TRBJ2-7): KAGVTQTPRYLIKTRGQQVTLSCSPISGHRSVSWYQQTPGQGLQFLFEYFSETQRNKGNFPGRFSGRQFSNSRSEMNVSTLELGDSALYLCASSLHLRQGAFSYEQYFGPGTRLTVT.

This rearrangement joins TRBV12-3 or TRBV12-4 to TRBJ2-2; 11 nucleotides match TRBD1. This CDR3 region has 16 residues. J gave up 7 bases and V 6 bases, and 10 bases lay outside the gene matches. The CDR3 bases are TGTGCCAGCAGACCCGGGACAGGGGGGTACGACGGGGAGCTGTTTTTT. This sequence encodes CASRPGTGGYDGELFF.

This chain uses TRBV20-1 with TRBJ2-7; 7 bases are a match to TRBD1. The V segment lost 6 bases and the J segment 6 bases; nucleotides outside the gene matches: 14. Germline V gene lookup returns CDR1 DFQATT and CDR2 SNEGSKA (reference sequence). This CDR3 is built from 14 residues. In DNA form, the CDR3 reads TGCAGTGCGAGGGACAGAGATTGGTTATTCGAGCAGTACTTC. It is translated as CSARDRDWLFEQYF.

This clonotype was detected only a few times. This chain joins TRBV5-1 and TRBJ1-1; the D is unclear. The CDR3 runs to 14 residues. CDR1 is SGHRS and CDR2 is YFSETQ in the germline V gene. Trimming took off 2 bases at V and 4 bases at J, with 12 bases between the two ends. Here the CDR3 DNA reads TGCGCCAGCAGCTTCCCCTCCGGAGGCACTGAAGCTTTCTTT. It codes for CASSFPSGGTEAFF.

This clonotype appeared a few times. The J gene is TRBJ2-1, the V gene TRBV20-1; D may match TRBD1 or TRBD2 (5 bases each). The germline gives CDR1 DFQATT, CDR2 SNEGSKA (reference sequence). Trimming took off 1 base at V and 1 base at J, with 8 bases between the two ends. This CDR3 is built from 14 residues. The CDR3 region is CSARAWGSYNEQFF. In DNA form, the CDR3 reads TGCAGTGCTAGAGCGTGGGGGTCCTACAATGAGCAGTTCTTC.

The chain carries TRBV4-1 and TRBJ1-5; 9 bases fit TRBD1. This CDR3 spans 18 amino acids. With 1 base clipped from V and 4 bases from J, the junction kept 11 bases outside the gene matches. The V gene's germline CDR1 is MGHRA and CDR2 YSYEKL. The CDR3 DNA is TGCGCCAGCAGCCAAGGTGGTTCCACAGGGGGCAGGAATCAGCCCCAGCATTTT. Its translation: CASSQGGSTGGRNQPQHF.

Only a few counts were recorded for this clonotype. This chain joins TRBV5-1 and TRBJ2-5; tentative D call: TRBD2 (5 bases). Germline V gives CDR1 SGHRS, CDR2 YFSETQ. V gave up 4 bases and J gave up 5 bases, with 18 bases separating them. The CDR3 has 15 residues. Here the CDR3 DNA reads TGCGCCAGCAGCGGACTTTTGCGGGTACGGGAGACCCAGTACTTC. Its translation is CASSGLLRVRETQYF. Complete variable domain (other parts from reference TRBV5-1 and TRBJ2-5): KAGVTQTPRYLIKTRGQQVTLSCSPISGHRSVSWYQQTPGQGLQFLFEYFSETQRNKGNFPGRFSGRQFSNSRSEMNVSTLELGDSALYLCASSGLLRVRETQYFGPGTRLLVL.

This chain connects TRBV30 to TRBJ2-3, with a weak D call TRBD2 (5 bases). Deletions cut 1 base from V and 0 bases from J, with 5 bases between. This CDR3 region has 13 residues. Looked up from germline, CDR1 is GTSNPN and CDR2 is SVGIG (reference sequence). CDR3 residues: CAWSGGSTDTQYF. The CDR3 bases are TGTGCCTGGAGTGGCGGGAGCACAGATACGCAGTATTTT.

Ten or more counts support this clonotype. CDR3 in amino acids: CASSDSDSSYNEQFF. CDR3 coding DNA: TGCGCCAGCAGCGATTCGGACAGTTCCTACAATGAGCAGTTCTTC. V and J are TRBV5-1 and TRBJ2-1, with a tentative D call TRBD1 (6 bases). The CDR3 consists of 15 residues. V dropped 4 bases and J dropped 1 base, with 12 bases sitting between them. Looked up from germline, CDR1 is SGHRS and CDR2 is YFSETQ. The variable domain in full, completed from reference TRBV5-1 and TRBJ2-1, reads KAGVTQTPRYLIKTRGQQVTLSCSPISGHRSVSWYQQTPGQGLQFLFEYFSETQRNKGNFPGRFSGRQFSNSRSEMNVSTLELGDSALYLCASSDSDSSYNEQFFGPGTRLTVL.

The chain has TRBV20-1 and TRBJ1-1; 8 positions agree with TRBD1. The germline V gene encodes CDR1 DFQATT and CDR2 SNEGSKA (reference sequence). This CDR3 spans 16 amino acids. CDR3 bases: TGCTGCTTCCTGGGCCCCGGACAGGGCTTAGGGACTGAAGCTTTCTTT. Protein product: CCFLGPGQGLGTEAFF.